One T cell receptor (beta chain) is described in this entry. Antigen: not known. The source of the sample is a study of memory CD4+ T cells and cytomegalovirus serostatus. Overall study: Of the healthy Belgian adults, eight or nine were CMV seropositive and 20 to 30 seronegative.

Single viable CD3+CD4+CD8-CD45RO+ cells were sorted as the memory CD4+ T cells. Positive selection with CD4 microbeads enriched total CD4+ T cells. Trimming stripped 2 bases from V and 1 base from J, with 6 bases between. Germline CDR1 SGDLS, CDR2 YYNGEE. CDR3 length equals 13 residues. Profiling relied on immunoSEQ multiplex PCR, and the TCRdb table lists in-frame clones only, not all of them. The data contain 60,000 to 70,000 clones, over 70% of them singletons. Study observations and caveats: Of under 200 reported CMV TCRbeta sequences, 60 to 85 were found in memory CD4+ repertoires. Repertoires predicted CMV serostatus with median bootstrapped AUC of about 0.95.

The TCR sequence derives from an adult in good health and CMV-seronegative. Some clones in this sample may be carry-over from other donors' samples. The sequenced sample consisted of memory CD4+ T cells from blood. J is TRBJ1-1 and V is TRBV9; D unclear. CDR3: CASSVMTNTEAFF. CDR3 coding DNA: TGTGCCAGCAGCGTGATGACGAACACTGAAGCTTTCTTT.